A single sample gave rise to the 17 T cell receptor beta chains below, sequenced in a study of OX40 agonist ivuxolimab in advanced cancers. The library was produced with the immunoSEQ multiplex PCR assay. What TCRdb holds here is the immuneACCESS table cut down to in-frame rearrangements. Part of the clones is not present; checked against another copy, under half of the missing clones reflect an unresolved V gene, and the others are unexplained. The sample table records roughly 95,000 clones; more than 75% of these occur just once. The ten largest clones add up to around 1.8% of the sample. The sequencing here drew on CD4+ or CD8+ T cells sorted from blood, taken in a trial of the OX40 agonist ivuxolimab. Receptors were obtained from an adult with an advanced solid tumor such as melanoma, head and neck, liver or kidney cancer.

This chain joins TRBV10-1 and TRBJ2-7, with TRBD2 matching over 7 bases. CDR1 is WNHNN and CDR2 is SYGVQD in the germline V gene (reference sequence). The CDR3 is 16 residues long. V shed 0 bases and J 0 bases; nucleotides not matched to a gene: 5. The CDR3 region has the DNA TGCGCCAGCAGTGAGTCGAAGGCTAGCGGCTCCTACGAGCAGTACTTC. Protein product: CASSESKASGSYEQYF.

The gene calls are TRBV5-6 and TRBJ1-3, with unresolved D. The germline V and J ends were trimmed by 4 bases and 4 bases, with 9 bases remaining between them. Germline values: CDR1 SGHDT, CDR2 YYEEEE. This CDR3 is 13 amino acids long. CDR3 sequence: CASSTDFGNTIYF. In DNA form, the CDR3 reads TGTGCCAGCAGCACGGACTTCGGAAACACCATATATTTT.

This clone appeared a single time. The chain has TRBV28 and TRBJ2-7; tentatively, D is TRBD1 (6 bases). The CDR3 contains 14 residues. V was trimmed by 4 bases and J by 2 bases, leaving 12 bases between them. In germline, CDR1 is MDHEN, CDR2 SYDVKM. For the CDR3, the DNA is TGTGCCAGCAGTTCGCCTACAGGGACCTACGAGCAGTACTTC. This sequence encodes CASSSPTGTYEQYF.

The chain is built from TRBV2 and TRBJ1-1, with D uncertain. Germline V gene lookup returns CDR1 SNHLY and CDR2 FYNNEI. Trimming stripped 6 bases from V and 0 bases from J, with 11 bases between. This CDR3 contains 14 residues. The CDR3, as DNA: TGTGCCAGCAGGGGCACCAACATGAACACTGAAGCTTTCTTT. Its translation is CASRGTNMNTEAFF.

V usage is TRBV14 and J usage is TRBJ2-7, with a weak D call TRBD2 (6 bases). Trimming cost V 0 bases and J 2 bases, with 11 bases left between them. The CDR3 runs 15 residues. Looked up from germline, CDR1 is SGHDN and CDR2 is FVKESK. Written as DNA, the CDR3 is TGTGCCAGCAGCCAAGATATCCCGGGAGCCTACGAGCAGTACTTC. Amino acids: CASSQDIPGAYEQYF. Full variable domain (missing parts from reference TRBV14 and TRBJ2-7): EAGVTQFPSHSVIEKGQTVTLRCDPISGHDNLYWYRRVMGKEIKFLLHFVKESKQDESGMPNNRFLAERTGGTYSTLKVQPAELEDSGVYFCASSQDIPGAYEQYFGPGTRLTVT.

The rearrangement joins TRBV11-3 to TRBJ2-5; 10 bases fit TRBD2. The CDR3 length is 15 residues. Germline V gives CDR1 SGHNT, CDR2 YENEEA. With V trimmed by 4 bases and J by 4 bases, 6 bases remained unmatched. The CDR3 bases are TGTGCCAGCAGCTCAAGGACTAGCGGAGGAGAGACCCAGTACTTC. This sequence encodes CASSSRTSGGETQYF.

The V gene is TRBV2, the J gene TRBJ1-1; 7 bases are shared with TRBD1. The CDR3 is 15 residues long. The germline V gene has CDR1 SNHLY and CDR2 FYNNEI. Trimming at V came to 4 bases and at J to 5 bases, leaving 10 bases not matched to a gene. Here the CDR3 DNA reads TGTGCCAGCAGTGCCCTAGGCAGGGGGATAACTGAAGCTTTCTTT. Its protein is CASSALGRGITEAFF.

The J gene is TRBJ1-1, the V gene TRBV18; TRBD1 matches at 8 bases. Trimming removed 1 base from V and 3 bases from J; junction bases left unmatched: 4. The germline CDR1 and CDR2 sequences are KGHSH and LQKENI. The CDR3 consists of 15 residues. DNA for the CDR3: TGTGCCAGCTCACCACGACTGACAGGGGACACTGAAGCTTTCTTT. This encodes CASSPRLTGDTEAFF.

CDR3 in DNA: TGTGCCAGCAGTTTAAGCATATCCACGCAGTCCTACGAGCAGTACTTC. Translating gives CASSLSISTQSYEQYF. This chain links TRBV27 with TRBJ2-5; D remains unclear. The assigned J gene may be wrong: the sequence end matches TRBJ2-7 better. Germline lookup yields CDR1 MNHEY and CDR2 SMNVEV (reference sequence). This CDR3 comprises 16 residues.

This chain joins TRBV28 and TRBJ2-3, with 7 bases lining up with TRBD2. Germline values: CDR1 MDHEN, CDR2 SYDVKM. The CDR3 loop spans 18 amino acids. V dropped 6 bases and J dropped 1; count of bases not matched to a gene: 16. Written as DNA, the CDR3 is TGTGCCAGCAGAACTCCGGGACTACCCAGGGTTGGCACAGATACGCAGTATTTT. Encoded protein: CASRTPGLPRVGTDTQYF. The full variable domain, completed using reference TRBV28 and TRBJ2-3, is DVKVTQSSRYLVKRTGEKVFLECVQDMDHENMFWYRQDPGLGLRLIYFSYDVKMKEKGDIPEGYSVSREKKERFSLILESASTNQTSMYLCASRTPGLPRVGTDTQYFGPGTRLTVL.

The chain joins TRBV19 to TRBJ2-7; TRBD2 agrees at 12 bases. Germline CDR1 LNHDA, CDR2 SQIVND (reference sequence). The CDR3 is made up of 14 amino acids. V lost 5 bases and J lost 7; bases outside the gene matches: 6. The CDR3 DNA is TGTGCCAGTAGTCAAACTAGCGGGAGGTCGGAGCAGTACTTC. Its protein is CASSQTSGRSEQYF.

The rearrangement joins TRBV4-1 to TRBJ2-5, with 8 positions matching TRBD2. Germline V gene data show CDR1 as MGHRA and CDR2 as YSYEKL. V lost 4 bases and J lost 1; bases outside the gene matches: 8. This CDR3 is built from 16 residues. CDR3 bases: TGCGCCAGCAGCCGCTGGGTTAGCGGGACCCAAGAGACCCAGTACTTC. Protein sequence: CASSRWVSGTQETQYF.

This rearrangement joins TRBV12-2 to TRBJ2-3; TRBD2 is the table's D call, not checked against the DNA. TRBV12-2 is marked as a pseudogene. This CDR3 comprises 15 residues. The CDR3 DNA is TGTGCAAGTCGCTTAGTGTCGGGAGGCCGGGATACGCAGTATTTT. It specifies CASRLVSGGRDTQYF.

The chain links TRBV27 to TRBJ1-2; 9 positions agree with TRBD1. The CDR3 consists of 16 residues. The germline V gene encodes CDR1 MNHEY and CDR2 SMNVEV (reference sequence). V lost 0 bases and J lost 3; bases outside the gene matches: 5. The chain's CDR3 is CASSLSPTGGYYGYTF. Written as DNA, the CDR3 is TGTGCCAGCAGTTTATCCCCGACAGGGGGATACTATGGCTACACCTTC.

The CDR3 protein is CASSIVSPGDEQFF. CDR3 bases: TGTGCCAGCAGCATAGTCTCCCCCGGGGATGAGCAGTTCTTC. V and J are TRBV5-4 and TRBJ2-1, with a possible D match to TRBD2 (5 bases). Germline CDR1 is SGHNT and CDR2 is YYREEE (reference sequence). The CDR3 length is 14 residues. The V end lost 4 bases, the J end lost 8 bases, and 16 bases lay between the germline ends.

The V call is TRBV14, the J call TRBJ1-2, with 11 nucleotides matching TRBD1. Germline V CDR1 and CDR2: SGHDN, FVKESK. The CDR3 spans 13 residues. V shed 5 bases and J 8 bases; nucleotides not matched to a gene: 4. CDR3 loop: CASSARTGGGYTF. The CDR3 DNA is TGTGCCAGCAGCGCCCGGACAGGGGGCGGCTACACCTTC.

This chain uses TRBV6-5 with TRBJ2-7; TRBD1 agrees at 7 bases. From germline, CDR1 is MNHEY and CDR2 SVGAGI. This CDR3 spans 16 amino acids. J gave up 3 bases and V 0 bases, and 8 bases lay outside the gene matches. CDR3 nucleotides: TGTGCCAGCAGTTACTCGGTACAGGGGTGGAACTACGAGCAGTACTTC. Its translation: CASSYSVQGWNYEQYF.